This note documents a single TCR beta chain sequence. No antigen is known for it. This table comes from immunoSEQ multiplex PCR, and its TCRdb copy is limited to in-frame clones, with some not included. Of about 160,000 clones in the sample, about 90% are singletons; the top ten hold 4% to 5.5%. CDR1 and CDR2 from the germline V gene are SNHLY and FYNNEI. V lost 3 bases, J lost 7 bases, and 15 bases lay in between. The CDR3 has 14 residues. This sample stems from a study of T cell responses to AZD1222 COVID-19 vaccine. Whole-study results and caveats: When two AZD1222 doses had been given, Spike-specific TCR breadth and depth rose. Nearly half of spike-specific TCRs reportedly target unmutated variant regions. Only a handful of AZD1222 recipients, several in all, had baseline seropositivity. The donor cohort was predominantly white British with a female majority, and clonal diversity may have been underestimated.

The source material was peripheral blood, sampled on day 0 of MenACWY control vaccination. The chain has TRBV2 and TRBJ1-1; D is perhaps TRBD1 (5 bases). The sequence derives from an adult in good health. In DNA, the CDR3 is TGTGCCAGCAGTGATGTATTTGGAGGGGATGAAGCTTTCTTT. This sequence encodes CASSDVFGGDEAFF.